The present entry profiles one TCR beta chain with its context. The sample originates from a study of blood T cells in healthy people across ages. This CDR3 has 13 residues. Trimming cost V 10 bases and J 7 bases; bases outside gene matches: 10. The V gene's germline CDR1 is MDHEN and CDR2 SYDVKM. Combining a sample-barcoded 5' primer with a J-beta primer mix, a second PCR ran for roughly 7 to 11 cycles. TCRdb redid the calling of the 5' RACE reads with MiXCR, one entry per CDR3 protein. Of more than 800,000 distinct CDR3 sequences listed, less than 35% are singletons. The TCR sequence derives from a woman at least 80 years old in good health. Sequencing was done on a sample of blood. The rearrangement uses TRBV28 and TRBJ1-2, with 9 bases lining up with TRBD1. CDR3 sequence: CATRKPGQGGYTF. The DNA of the CDR3 is TGTGCCACCAGAAAACCGGGACAGGGTGGCTACACCTTC.